One sample yielded the 2 T cell receptor beta chains listed below, sequenced in a study of identifying expanded T cells in peripheral blood. Assay used: immunoSEQ multiplex PCR; TCRdb lists only in-frame clones, some missing. Found here are about 82,000 clones, around 90% of them singletons; the top ten hold 7.3%. The sample comprised blood. The receptors stem from a person aged 18-69 years in good health.

The V call is TRBV7-9, the J call TRBJ2-7; TRBD2 agrees at 9 bases. This CDR3 spans 14 amino acids. CDR1 and CDR2 from the germline V gene are SEHNR and FQNEAQ (reference sequence). V lost 8 bases, J lost 6 bases, and 11 bases stayed unmatched. CDR3 DNA: TGTGCCAGCGGACGAGCGGGAGGAAAGTCCGAGCAGTACTTC. Translating it yields CASGRAGGKSEQYF.

This clone appeared a single time. The chain uses TRBV19 and TRBJ2-2; 11 nucleotides align to TRBD2. The CDR3 totals 18 residues. V shed 5 bases, J shed 1 base, and the junction held 9 bases outside the gene matches. CDR1 is LNHDA and CDR2 is SQIVND in the germline V gene (reference sequence). Written as DNA, the CDR3 is TGTGCCAGTAGTCCTCTCCGTAGCGGGAGGGGGAACACCGGGGAGCTGTTTTTT. It translates to CASSPLRSGRGNTGELFF.